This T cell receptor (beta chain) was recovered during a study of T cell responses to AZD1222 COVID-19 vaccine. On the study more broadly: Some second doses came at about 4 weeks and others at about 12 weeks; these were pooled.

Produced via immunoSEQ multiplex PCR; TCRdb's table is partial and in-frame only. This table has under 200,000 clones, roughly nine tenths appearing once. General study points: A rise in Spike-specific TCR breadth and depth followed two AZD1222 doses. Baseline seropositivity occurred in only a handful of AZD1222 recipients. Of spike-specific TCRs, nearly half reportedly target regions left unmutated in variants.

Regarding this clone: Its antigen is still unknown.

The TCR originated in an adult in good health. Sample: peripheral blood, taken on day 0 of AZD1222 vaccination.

CDR3 DNA: TGTGCCTGGACCGGGGATTACAATGAGCAGTTCTTC. This translates into CAWTGDYNEQFF. V and J are TRBV30 and TRBJ2-1, with a tentative D call TRBD2 (5 bases). Trimming removed 4 bases at V and 4 bases at J, with 8 bases between. CDR3 length equals 12 residues. CDR1 GTSNPN and CDR2 SVGIG come from the germline V gene (reference sequence).